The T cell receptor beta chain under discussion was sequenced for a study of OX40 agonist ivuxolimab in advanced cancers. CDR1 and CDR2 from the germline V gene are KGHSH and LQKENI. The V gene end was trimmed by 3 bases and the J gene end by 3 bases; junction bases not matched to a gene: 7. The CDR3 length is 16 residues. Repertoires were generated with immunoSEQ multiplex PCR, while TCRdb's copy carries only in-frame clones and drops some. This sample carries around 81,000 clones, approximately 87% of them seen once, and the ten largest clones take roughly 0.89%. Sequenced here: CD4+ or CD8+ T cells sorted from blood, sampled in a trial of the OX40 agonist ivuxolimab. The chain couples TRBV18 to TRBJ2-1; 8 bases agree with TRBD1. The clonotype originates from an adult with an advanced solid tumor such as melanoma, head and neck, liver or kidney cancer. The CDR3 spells CASSPRKTGGYNEQFF. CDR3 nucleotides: TGTGCCAGCTCACCCAGAAAAACAGGGGGCTACAATGAGCAGTTCTTC.